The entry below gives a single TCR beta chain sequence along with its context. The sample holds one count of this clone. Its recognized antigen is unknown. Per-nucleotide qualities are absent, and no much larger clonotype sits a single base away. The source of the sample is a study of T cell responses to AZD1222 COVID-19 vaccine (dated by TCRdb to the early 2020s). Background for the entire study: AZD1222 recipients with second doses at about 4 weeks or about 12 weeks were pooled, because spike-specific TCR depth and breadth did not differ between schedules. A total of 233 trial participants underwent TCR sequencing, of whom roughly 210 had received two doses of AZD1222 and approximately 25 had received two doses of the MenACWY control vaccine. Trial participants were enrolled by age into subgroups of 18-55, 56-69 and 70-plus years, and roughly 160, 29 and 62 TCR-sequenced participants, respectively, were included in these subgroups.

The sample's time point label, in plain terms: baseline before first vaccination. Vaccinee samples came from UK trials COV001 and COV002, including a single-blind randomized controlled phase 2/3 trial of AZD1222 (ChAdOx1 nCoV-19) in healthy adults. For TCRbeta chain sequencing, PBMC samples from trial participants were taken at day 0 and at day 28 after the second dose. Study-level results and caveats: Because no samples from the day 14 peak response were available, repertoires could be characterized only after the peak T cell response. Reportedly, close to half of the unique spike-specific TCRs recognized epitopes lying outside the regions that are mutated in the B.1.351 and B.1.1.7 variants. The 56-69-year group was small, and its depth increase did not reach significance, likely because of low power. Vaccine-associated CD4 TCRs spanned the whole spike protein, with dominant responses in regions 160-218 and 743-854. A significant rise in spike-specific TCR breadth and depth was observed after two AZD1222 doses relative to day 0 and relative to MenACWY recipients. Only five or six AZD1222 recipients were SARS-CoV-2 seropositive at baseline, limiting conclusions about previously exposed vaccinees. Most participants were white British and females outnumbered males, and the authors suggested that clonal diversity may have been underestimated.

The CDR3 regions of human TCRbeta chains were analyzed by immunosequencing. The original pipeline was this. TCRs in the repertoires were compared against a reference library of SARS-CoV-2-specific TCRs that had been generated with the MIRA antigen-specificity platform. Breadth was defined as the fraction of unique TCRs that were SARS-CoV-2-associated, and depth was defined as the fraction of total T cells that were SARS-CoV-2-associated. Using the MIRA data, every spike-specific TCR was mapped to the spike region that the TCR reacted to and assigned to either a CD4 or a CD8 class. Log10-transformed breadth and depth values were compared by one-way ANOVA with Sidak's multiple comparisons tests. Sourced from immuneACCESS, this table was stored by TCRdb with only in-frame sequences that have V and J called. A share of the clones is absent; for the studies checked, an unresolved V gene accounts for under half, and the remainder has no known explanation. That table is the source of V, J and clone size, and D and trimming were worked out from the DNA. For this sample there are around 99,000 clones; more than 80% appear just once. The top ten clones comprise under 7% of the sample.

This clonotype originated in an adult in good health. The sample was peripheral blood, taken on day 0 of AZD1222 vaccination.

Here the CDR3 is given as CASSLELAGAPEQYF. The sequenced DNA is TGCGCCAGCAGCTTGGAGCTAGCGGGAGCCCCCGAGCAGTACTTC. Recombination linked TRBV5-1 to TRBJ2-7, with 10 central nucleotides matching TRBD2. V trim: 0 bases; J trim: 6 bases; unmatched bases: 6. The CDR3 spans 15 residues, from the cysteine through the phenylalanine. The CDR3 DNA has 45 bases and is translated from base 1. Reading the germline V gene gives CDR1 SGHRS and CDR2 YFSETQ.